What follows is one T cell receptor beta chain and its context. Per the study methods: Reference gene primer amplification gave nucleated cell count estimates. Profiled with immunoSEQ multiplex PCR; TCRdb holds only in-frame clones, not every one. V, J and clone size are taken as reported in that table, and D and trimming were inferred from the DNA itself. The sample includes roughly 120,000 clones, approximately 80% of them seen just once. These data originate in a study of blood T cell repertoires in COVID-19. Turning to the study itself: From the United States, Italy and Spain came samples of acute and convalescent COVID-19. PBMCs, B-cell-depleted T cells, or T cells provided the cDNA or gDNA that made up the material.

CDR1 and CDR2 (germline): SGHAT, FQNNGV. Unmatched junction bases numbered 5, after V lost 3 bases and J lost 4 bases. The CDR3 length is 14 residues. The sample taken for sequencing was peripheral blood. The chain combines TRBV11-2 with TRBJ2-7; 8 nucleotides agree with TRBD1. This clonotype was sampled from a woman in her forties with acute or convalescent COVID-19. The CDR3 DNA reads as TGTGCCAGCAGCTTTAATACAGGGGGGTACGAGCAGTACTTC. Residues: CASSFNTGGYEQYF. Looking up the rest from reference TRBV11-2 and TRBJ2-7 gives the full variable domain: EAGVAQSPRYKIIEKRQSVAFWCNPISGHATLYWYQQILGQGPKLLIQFQNNGVVDDSQLPKDRFSAERLKGVDSTLKIQPAKLEDSAVYLCASSFNTGGYEQYFGPGTRLTVT.